Listed below are T cell receptor beta chains from one sample, sequenced in a study of Graves' ophthalmopathy and Graves' hyperthyroidism. In TCRdb, the multiplex PCR reads were re-called with MiXCR into one record per CDR3 protein. Found here are approximately 480,000 distinct CDR3 sequences, around an eighth of them singletons; the top ten hold about 9.4%. The material sequenced was blood. The receptors were sampled from a woman aged 25 to 39 with Graves' ophthalmopathy. Both conserved end residues are trimmed from each CDR3.

>TRBV11-1|TRBJ2-6
ASSLAVSSGANVLT
>TRBV6-1|TRBJ2-7
ASRGQGGHEQY
>TRBV10-3|TRBJ1-1
AISEAGLMNTEAF
>TRBV20-1|TRBJ1-1
SAVLSGSTEAF
>TRBV5-5|TRBJ2-2
ASSLYGVTGELF
>TRBV4-1|TRBJ2-7
ASSQGTSPGDEQY
>TRBV9|TRBJ2-5
ASSDLGGLETQY
>TRBV6-5|TRBJ1-5
ASSLLGSGGSQPQH
>TRBV15|TRBJ1-2
ATSADRDYGYT
>TRBV9|TRBJ1-6
ASSVEALRSVRSPLH
>TRBV6-5|TRBJ1-1
ASSYPGDEAF
>TRBV5-1|TRBJ1-1
ASSLEAQGTEAF
>TRBV9|TRBJ1-2
ASSVDQVHGYT
>TRBV6-1|TRBJ1-1
ATEGATEAF
>TRBV9|TRBJ2-7
ASSAAATATYEQY
>TRBV6-5|TRBJ2-7
ASSYPPSSYEQY
>TRBV25-1|TRBJ1-6
ASRPDRAENSPLH
>TRBV19|TRBJ2-5
ASSIDNRAKTQY
>TRBV20-1|TRBJ2-5
SASGTSGRDKETQY
>TRBV5-1|TRBJ2-7
ASSLDSGLAGDEQY
>TRBV30|TRBJ2-5
ASRDRAQETQY
>TRBV30|TRBJ1-3
AWSVRTGGRDTIY
>TRBV6-5|TRBJ1-3
ASSFQAPDTIY
>TRBV28|TRBJ1-1
ASSLRDFFENTEAF
>TRBV3-1|TRBJ2-5
ASSQDLGEGKTQY
>TRBV15|TRBJ2-5
ATSRVRFEQETQY
>TRBV28|TRBJ1-5
ASRWGPRDSNQPQH
>TRBV19|TRBJ2-7
ASSGQGGAYEQY
>TRBV28|TRBJ1-1
ASSPEGQVNTEAF
>TRBV27|TRBJ1-1
ASSLYQGPTEAF
>TRBV28|TRBJ1-2
ASSEQGAPTDYGYT
>TRBV27|TRBJ1-2
ASRRTGDWDGYT
>TRBV6-5|TRBJ2-1
ASSSTLGGQGQF
>TRBV6-5|TRBJ1-1
ASSYGRVGTEAF
>TRBV6-5|TRBJ2-7
ASSLRTSFYEQY
>TRBV7-2|TRBJ2-5
ASSSRRSGQETQY
>TRBV12-3/TRBV12-4|TRBJ2-5
ASSLIGETQY
>TRBV13|TRBJ2-7
ASSLEATGSYEQY
>TRBV14|TRBJ1-2
ASSQLRPPVTGLYGYT
>TRBV11-1|TRBJ2-5
VSSQRTGQETQY
>TRBV7-2|TRBJ1-1
ASSRTGGADRAF
>TRBV29-1|TRBJ1-1
SVDEGEGTEAF
>TRBV2|TRBJ2-7
ASSRQGSEY
>TRBV5-1|TRBJ2-7
ASSLDTGWEQY
>TRBV9|TRBJ1-2
ASSVGRTGTYGYT
>TRBV4-1|TRBJ1-5
ASSLRTGERGQPQH
>TRBV11-3|TRBJ2-7
ASSLYPGQRQY
>TRBV20-1|TRBJ2-1
SASSTSDEQF
>TRBV20-1|TRBJ1-1
SAEQGAGYTEAF
>TRBV4-1|TRBJ1-2
ASSLSGAGNYGYT
>TRBV7-9|TRBJ2-5
ASSTGQFRETQY
>TRBV6-1|TRBJ2-7
ASRFQGTYEQY
>TRBV24-1|TRBJ2-2
ATGADSGELF
>TRBV12-3/TRBV12-4|TRBJ1-5
ASSVYRDSNQPQH
>TRBV12-3/TRBV12-4|TRBJ2-3
ASSAGGGGDTQY
>TRBV2|TRBJ1-1
ASRVKNTEAF
>TRBV5-1|TRBJ2-7
ASSWGQCSYEQY
>TRBV7-9|TRBJ1-1
ASSLERFEAF
>TRBV12-3/TRBV12-4|TRBJ1-5
ASRKVGTVLNQPQH
>TRBV29-1|TRBJ2-2
SVYRGNTGELF